This entry lists 31 T cell receptor beta chains sequenced from one sample in a study of T-cell memory formation after mild COVID-19 (TCRdb year 2021). The receptor library was made with 5' RACE. Instrument used: Illumina NovaSeq 6000. TCRdb trimmed the raw reads at Q25, called clones with MiXCR and kept productive beta chains. Under each unique CDR3 protein, matching rows form one entry showing the most common genes and DNA. This sample comprises fewer than 550,000 distinct CDR3 sequences, roughly 20% of them detected only once. Of the sample, approximately 8.1% is held by the ten largest clones. The material sequenced was PBMCs or a T cell subset sorted from them (not recorded which). The receptor set was obtained from an adult woman who had mild COVID-19 (a few samples of this study predate the infection). The sample titles of this study are shuffled in the database, so cell type and time point are left out; the donor was told from shared clones.

The chain joins TRBV7-3 to TRBJ2-1; 7 bases map to TRBD2. Germline CDR1 and CDR2: SGHTA and FQGTGA. Trimming cost V 5 bases and J 6 bases; bases outside gene matches: 10. The CDR3 runs to 15 residues. The CDR3 here is CASSPAGGGSNEQFF. In nucleotides, the CDR3 is TGTGCCAGCAGCCCAGCCGGCGGGGGAAGCAATGAGCAGTTCTTC.

This clonotype was observed a handful of times. The chain uses TRBV7-9 and TRBJ2-1; D may be TRBD2 (6 bases). CDR3 length equals 15 residues. Trimming took 3 bases from V and 1 from J, leaving 10 bases between them. Germline V gives CDR1 SEHNR, CDR2 FQNEAQ (reference sequence). The CDR3 DNA follows: TGTGCCAGCAGCTTTACGGCGGGGTCCTACAATGAGCAGTTCTTC. It yields the protein CASSFTAGSYNEQFF.

This chain links TRBV3-2 with TRBJ2-5; the DNA was not used to check the table's D call, TRBD2. TRBV3-2 represents a pseudogene. This CDR3 is built from 17 residues. The CDR3 DNA sequence: TGTGCCAGCAGCAATCCCGGGACTAGCGGTGTCCAAGAGACCCAGTACTTC. It is translated as CASSNPGTSGVQETQYF.

This clonotype was observed a few times. The J gene is TRBJ2-7, the V gene TRBV24-1; no clear D. Germline V gives CDR1 KGHDR, CDR2 SFDVKD. The CDR3 totals 15 residues. The V end was cut by 3 bases, the J end by 5 bases, with 16 bases between. CDR3 in amino acids: CATSDAGSISNEQYF. CDR3 nucleotides: TGTGCCACCAGTGATGCAGGATCGATCTCTAACGAGCAGTACTTC.

The table lists this clonotype with a few counts. This rearrangement joins TRBV20-1 to TRBJ2-3, with TRBD2 matching over 8 bases. Germline V gene sequence: CDR1 DFQATT, CDR2 SNEGSKA (reference sequence). Trimming removed 6 bases from V and 10 bases from J; junction bases left unmatched: 6. The CDR3 extends over 11 amino acids. The CDR3 sequence is CSAPGLAAQYF. The CDR3 DNA sequence: TGCAGTGCGCCAGGACTAGCTGCGCAGTATTTT.

Ten or more counts support this clonotype. The rearrangement uses TRBV7-2 and TRBJ2-3; unclear D gene. The V gene lost 2 bases and the J gene lost 1 base, with 13 bases spanning the gap. The CDR3 consists of 16 residues. Germline V gene data show CDR1 as SGHTA and CDR2 as FQGNSA. The CDR3, as DNA: TGTGCCAGCAGCTTAACAGTCCTCCCGGGCACAGATACGCAGTATTTT. Protein sequence: CASSLTVLPGTDTQYF.

This clonotype was seen only a few times. The J gene is TRBJ2-7, the V gene TRBV7-2; 9 nucleotides match TRBD1. The germline gives CDR1 SGHTA, CDR2 FQGNSA. The CDR3 totals 16 residues. V shed 4 bases and J 1 base; nucleotides not matched to a gene: 8. The CDR3 spells CASSSQGGTGSYEQYF. The CDR3 DNA follows: TGTGCCAGCAGCTCCCAGGGCGGGACAGGGTCCTACGAGCAGTACTTC.

The chain couples TRBV7-9 to TRBJ2-5, with D hard to call. From germline, CDR1 is SEHNR and CDR2 FQNEAQ (reference sequence). The germline V and J ends were trimmed by 5 bases and 7 bases, with 20 bases remaining between them. The CDR3 contains 15 residues. The CDR3 sequence is CASSPAGRPYGTQYF. The CDR3 DNA follows: TGTGCCAGCAGCCCGGCAGGACGACCTTATGGGACCCAGTACTTC.

The chain couples TRBV5-5 to TRBJ2-5, with D unresolved. The CDR3 runs to 14 residues. Per germline, CDR1 SGHKS and CDR2 YYEKEE (reference sequence). V lost 0 bases and J 4 bases, leaving 10 bases between the germline ends. CDR3 in DNA: TGTGCCAGCAGCTTGGGCTGGGCAGGAGAGACCCAGTACTTC. It is translated as CASSLGWAGETQYF.

The chain employs TRBV5-6 and TRBJ2-7; the D gene is possibly TRBD1 (6 bases). Germline V gene data show CDR1 as SGHDT and CDR2 as YYEEEE. The length of the CDR3 is 13 residues. V lost 4 bases, J lost 5 bases, and 13 bases lay in between. This CDR3 is CASSPDRFDEQYF. The CDR3 nucleotides are TGTGCCAGCAGCCCAGACAGGTTCGACGAGCAGTACTTC.

V is TRBV10-3 and J is TRBJ2-2; 11 nucleotides match TRBD2. This CDR3 is built from 16 residues. V was clipped by 7 bases and J by 5 bases; unmatched bases: 9. Per germline, CDR1 ENHRY and CDR2 SYGVKD. Written as DNA, the CDR3 is TGTGCCATCACCCCGACTACTAGCGGGAGTACCGGGGAGCTGTTTTTT. As protein: CAITPTTSGSTGELFF.

The genes are TRBV12-3 or TRBV12-4 and TRBJ2-5; D is possibly TRBD1 (5 bases). The CDR3 has 15 residues. With 0 bases removed from V and 2 bases from J, the gap between germline ends came to 10 bases. The CDR3 sequence: CASSLARRVQETQYF. The CDR3 DNA sequence: TGTGCCAGCAGTTTAGCGCGCAGGGTTCAAGAGACCCAGTACTTC.

The genes are TRBV12-3 or TRBV12-4 and TRBJ2-7; no definite D call. Trimming pared 8 bases from V and 3 bases from J, leaving 17 bases between. This CDR3 is built from 14 residues. The CDR3: CASGTTTGGYEQYF. The CDR3 coding sequence is TGTGCCAGCGGCACCACGACGGGCGGCTACGAGCAGTACTTC.

This clonotype was detected only a few times. The chain links TRBV7-2 to TRBJ2-3; D may match TRBD1 or TRBD2 (5 bases each). CDR1 and CDR2 (germline): SGHTA, FQGNSA. This CDR3 region has 13 residues. V was clipped by 5 bases and J by 4 bases, with 10 bases between them. The CDR3 sequence: CASSDQGADTQYF. The CDR3 bases are TGTGCCAGCAGCGATCAGGGAGCAGATACGCAGTATTTT.

The chain carries TRBV5-4 and TRBJ2-1, with 8 bases aligning to TRBD2. The trim removed 4 bases at V and 7 bases at J, leaving 10 bases unmatched. This CDR3 comprises 15 residues. Germline-derived CDR1 and CDR2 are SGHNT and YYREEE (reference sequence). CDR3 nucleotides: TGTGCCAGCAGCCCGTTCGGGGGGGCCGAGAATGAGCAGTTCTTC. This codes for CASSPFGGAENEQFF.

This clonotype was seen just once. The J gene is TRBJ2-5, the V gene TRBV30, with D unresolved. Trimming stripped 0 bases from V and 5 bases from J, with 16 bases between. This CDR3 comprises 15 residues. From germline, CDR1 is GTSNPN and CDR2 SVGIG (reference sequence). In DNA, the CDR3 is TGTGCCTGGAGTGTACAGAAGGGCTCGTTGGAGACCCAGTACTTC. It yields the protein CAWSVQKGSLETQYF.

This clonotype was recorded a few times. The genes are TRBV21-1 and TRBJ2-7; the tabulated D call, TRBD2, remains unverified against the DNA. TRBV21-1 is a listed pseudogene. The CDR3 sequence is 21 residues long. The CDR3 reads CASSKPPDFSGRALNFYEQYF. CDR3 nucleotides: TGTGCCAGCAGCAAACCGCCTGATTTCAGCGGGAGGGCCTTGAATTTCTACGAGCAGTACTTC.

V gene TRBV7-9 combines with J gene TRBJ2-1, with D perhaps assigned TRBD1 or TRBD2 (6 bases each). Germline lookup yields CDR1 SEHNR and CDR2 FQNEAQ (reference sequence). The CDR3 loop spans 16 amino acids. V gave up 5 bases and J gave up 2 bases, with 16 bases separating them. CDR3 in amino acids: CASSPGAGVAYNEQFF. CDR3 bases: TGTGCCAGCAGCCCGGGGGCAGGTGTAGCCTACAATGAGCAGTTCTTC.

The chain joins TRBV11-2 to TRBJ2-3, with 10 bases matching TRBD2. The CDR3 consists of 17 residues. Germline V lookup: CDR1 SGHAT, CDR2 FQNNGV. The J segment lost 6 bases and the V segment lost 1 base, leaving 10 bases of the junction unmatched. The chain's CDR3 is CASSLGTLAGPKDTQYF. The CDR3, as DNA: TGTGCCAGCAGCTTAGGTACACTAGCGGGACCCAAGGATACGCAGTATTTT.

This clonotype was seen a few times. The gene calls are TRBV5-1 and TRBJ2-1; D remains ambiguous. Looked up from germline, CDR1 is SGHRS and CDR2 is YFSETQ. Trimming left V 4 bases short and J 8 bases short, with 16 bases between. The length of the CDR3 is 14 residues. CDR3 nucleotides: TGCGCCAGCAGCCTCCTGGACCCTGGCGATGAGCAGTTCTTC. The encoded protein is CASSLLDPGDEQFF.

This rearrangement joins TRBV5-1 to TRBJ2-3; 9 bases map to TRBD2. This CDR3 contains 15 residues. The ends lost 4 bases at V and 8 bases at J; junction bases unmatched: 11. Germline-derived CDR1 and CDR2 are SGHRS and YFSETQ. CDR3 in amino acids: CASSPGVAGESTQYF. CDR3 DNA: TGCGCCAGCAGCCCCGGAGTAGCGGGAGAGAGTACGCAGTATTTT.

To note about this clonotype: The junction departs from the called germline gene at one end, perhaps through a read error. The chain is built from TRBV7-7 and TRBJ2-1, with D uncertain. CDR1 is SSHAT, CDR2 FNYEAQ, per germline (reference sequence). This CDR3 comprises 13 residues. DNA of the CDR3: TGTGCTAGCAGCCCCTTCTTAGAGGTGGAGCAGTTCTTC. Encoded protein: CASSPFLEVEQFF.

There are a few counts of this clonotype. V usage is TRBV27 and J usage is TRBJ1-4; TRBD1 aligns across 10 bases. Per germline, CDR1 MNHEY and CDR2 SMNVEV (reference sequence). This CDR3 is built from 15 residues. V lost 5 bases, J lost 3 bases, and 3 bases stayed unmatched. CDR3: CASSVDRGPNEKLFF. CDR3 bases: TGTGCCAGCAGTGTCGACAGGGGGCCTAATGAAAAACTGTTTTTT.

The chain is built from TRBV5-1 and TRBJ2-1; 8 bases match TRBD2. Trimming took 5 bases from V and 7 from J; bases not matched to a gene: 11. The germline gives CDR1 SGHRS, CDR2 YFSETQ. There are 15 residues in the CDR3. The CDR3 loop reads CASSRERGTENEQFF. DNA for the CDR3: TGCGCCAGCAGTAGGGAGCGGGGGACCGAAAATGAGCAGTTCTTC.

This clonotype was observed many times. One end of the junction fails to match germline, which may point to a read error. The V call is TRBV4-1, the J call TRBJ2-7, with 7 bases identical to TRBD2. The CDR3 has 13 residues. Germline CDR1 MGHRA, CDR2 YSYEKL. The CDR3 loop is CASSQGLAYEQYF. CDR3 coding DNA: TGTGCCAGCAGCCAAGGACTAGCCTACGAGCAGTACTTC.

The gene calls are TRBV18 and TRBJ1-2, with no clear D. V lost 0 bases and J 3 bases, leaving 8 bases between the germline ends. Germline CDR1 KGHSH, CDR2 LQKENI. CDR3 length: 14 amino acids. The CDR3 coding sequence is TGTGCCAGCTCACCACCGGAAACTTACTATGGCTACACCTTC. This translates into CASSPPETYYGYTF.

This chain uses TRBV6-1 with TRBJ1-1; 8 bases map to TRBD1. The CDR3 runs 14 residues. Germline CDR1 MNHNS, CDR2 SASEGT. Germline trimming cut 6 bases from V and 0 bases from J; bases unmatched to any gene: 3. CDR3 bases: TGTGCCAGCAGGCCGGGACAGGTGAACACTGAAGCTTTCTTT. This encodes CASRPGQVNTEAFF.

The V gene is TRBV20-1, the J gene TRBJ1-3, with D unclear. CDR1 is DFQATT, CDR2 SNEGSKA, per germline (reference sequence). Trimming shortened V by 5 bases and J by 4 bases, and 9 bases separated the two germline ends. This CDR3 has 12 residues. This chain's CDR3 is CSASAGGNTIYF. The CDR3 DNA sequence: TGCAGTGCTTCGGCCGGCGGAAACACCATATATTTT.

The chain couples TRBV7-9 to TRBJ2-7; possibly TRBD1 or TRBD2 for D (6 bases each). The CDR3 loop spans 13 amino acids. Per germline, CDR1 SEHNR and CDR2 FQNEAQ (reference sequence). Trimming left V 8 bases short and J 0 bases short, with 11 bases between. The CDR3 DNA sequence: TGTGCCAGCCACGGGGGCCCCTCCTACGAGCAGTACTTC. Its translation: CASHGGPSYEQYF.

The rearrangement joins TRBV9 to TRBJ2-2; no clear D gene. Trimming removed 2 bases at V and 0 bases at J, with 17 bases between. This CDR3 is 18 amino acids long. Per the germline V gene, CDR1 is SGDLS and CDR2 is YYNGEE. The CDR3 DNA reads as TGTGCCAGCAGCGTTCCGCGCCCCCCCGGATCGAACACCGGGGAGCTGTTTTTT. It encodes CASSVPRPPGSNTGELFF.

The chain combines TRBV12-3 or TRBV12-4 with TRBJ2-1; 7 bases line up with TRBD1. The CDR3 is made up of 15 amino acids. Trimming took 5 bases from V and 4 from J; bases not matched to a gene: 8. CDR3 protein: CASSRRQGAYNEQFF. DNA of the CDR3: TGTGCCAGCAGTCGGAGACAGGGAGCATACAATGAGCAGTTCTTC.